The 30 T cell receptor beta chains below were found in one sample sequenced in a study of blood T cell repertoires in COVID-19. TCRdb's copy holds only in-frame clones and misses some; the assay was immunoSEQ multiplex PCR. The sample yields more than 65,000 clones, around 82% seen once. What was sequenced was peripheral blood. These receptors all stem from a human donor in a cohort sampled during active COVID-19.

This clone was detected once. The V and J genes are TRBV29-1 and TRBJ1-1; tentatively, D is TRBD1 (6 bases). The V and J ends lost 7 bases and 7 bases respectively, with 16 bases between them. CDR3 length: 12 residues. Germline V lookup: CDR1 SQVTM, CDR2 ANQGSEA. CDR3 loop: CSGSYRDGEAFF. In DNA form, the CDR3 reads TGCAGCGGATCGTACAGGGATGGTGAAGCTTTCTTT. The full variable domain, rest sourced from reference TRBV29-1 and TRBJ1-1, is SAVISQKPSRDICQRGTSLTIQCQVDSQVTMMFWYRQQPGQSLTLIATANQGSEATYESGFVIDKFPISRPNLTFSTLTVSNMSPEDSSIYLCSGSYRDGEAFFGQGTRLTVV.

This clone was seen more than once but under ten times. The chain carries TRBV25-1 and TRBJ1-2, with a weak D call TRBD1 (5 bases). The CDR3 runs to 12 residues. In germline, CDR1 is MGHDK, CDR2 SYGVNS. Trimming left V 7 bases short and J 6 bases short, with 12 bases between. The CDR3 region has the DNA TGTGCCAGCAAGGGGCCATTGGATGGCTACACCTTC. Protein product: CASKGPLDGYTF.

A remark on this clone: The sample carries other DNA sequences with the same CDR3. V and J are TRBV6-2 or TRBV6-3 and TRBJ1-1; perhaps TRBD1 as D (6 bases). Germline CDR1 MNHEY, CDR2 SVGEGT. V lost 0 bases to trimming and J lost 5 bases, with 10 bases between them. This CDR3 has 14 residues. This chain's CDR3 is CASSYSGGGTEAFF. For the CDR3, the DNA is TGTGCCAGCAGTTACTCAGGGGGAGGGACTGAAGCTTTCTTT.

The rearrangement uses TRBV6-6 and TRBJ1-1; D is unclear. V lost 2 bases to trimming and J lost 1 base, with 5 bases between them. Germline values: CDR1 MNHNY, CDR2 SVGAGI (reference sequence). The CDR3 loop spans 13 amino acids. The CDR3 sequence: CASSYNRNTEAFF. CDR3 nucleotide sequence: TGTGCCAGCAGTTACAACAGGAACACTGAAGCTTTCTTT.

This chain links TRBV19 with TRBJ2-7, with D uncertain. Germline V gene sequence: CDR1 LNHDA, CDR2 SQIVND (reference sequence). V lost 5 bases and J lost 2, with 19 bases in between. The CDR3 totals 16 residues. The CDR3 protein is CASSLPPGLPPYEQYF. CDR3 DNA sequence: TGTGCCAGTAGTCTCCCGCCGGGTTTACCGCCCTACGAGCAGTACTTC.

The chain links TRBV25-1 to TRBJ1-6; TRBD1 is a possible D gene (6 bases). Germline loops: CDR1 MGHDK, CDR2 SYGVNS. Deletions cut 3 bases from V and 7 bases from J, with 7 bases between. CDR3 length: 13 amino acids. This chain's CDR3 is CASSDQGNSPLHF. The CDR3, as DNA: TGTGCCAGCAGTGATCAGGGGAATTCACCCCTCCACTTT.

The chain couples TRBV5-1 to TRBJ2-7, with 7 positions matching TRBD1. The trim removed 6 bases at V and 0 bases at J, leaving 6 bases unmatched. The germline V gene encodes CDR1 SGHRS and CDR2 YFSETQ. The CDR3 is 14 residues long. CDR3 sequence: CASTQGDSSYEQYF. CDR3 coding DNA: TGCGCCAGCACCCAGGGGGACAGCTCCTACGAGCAGTACTTC.

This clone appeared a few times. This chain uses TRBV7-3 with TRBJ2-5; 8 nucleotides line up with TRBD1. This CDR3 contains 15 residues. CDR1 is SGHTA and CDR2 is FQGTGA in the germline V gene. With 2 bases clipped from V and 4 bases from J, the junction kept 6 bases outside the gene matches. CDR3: CASSLPGQGRETQYF. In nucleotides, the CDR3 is TGTGCCAGCAGCTTACCAGGACAGGGTCGAGAGACCCAGTACTTC.

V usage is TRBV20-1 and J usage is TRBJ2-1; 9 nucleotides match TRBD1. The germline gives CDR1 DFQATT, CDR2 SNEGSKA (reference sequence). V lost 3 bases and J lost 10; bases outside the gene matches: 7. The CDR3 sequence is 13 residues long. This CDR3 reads CSASRDRVGEQFF. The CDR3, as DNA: TGCAGTGCTAGTAGGGACAGGGTTGGAGAGCAGTTCTTC.

CDR3 sequence (DNA): TGTGCCAGCAGTTACTCGAAGGCCAGGGTCCCAGATACGCAGTATTTT. It encodes CASSYSKARVPDTQYF. The chain recombines TRBV6-2 or TRBV6-3 with TRBJ2-3; D perhaps matches TRBD1 (5 bases). V was pared by 0 bases and J by 4 bases, with 14 bases between. This CDR3 spans 16 amino acids. Germline V gene data show CDR1 as MNHEY and CDR2 as SVGEGT.

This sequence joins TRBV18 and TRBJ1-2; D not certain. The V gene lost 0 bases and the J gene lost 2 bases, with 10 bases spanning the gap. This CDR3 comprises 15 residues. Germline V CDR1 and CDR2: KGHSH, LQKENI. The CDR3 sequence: CASSPPSIANYGYTF. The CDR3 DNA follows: TGTGCCAGCTCACCACCGTCCATAGCCAACTATGGCTACACCTTC.

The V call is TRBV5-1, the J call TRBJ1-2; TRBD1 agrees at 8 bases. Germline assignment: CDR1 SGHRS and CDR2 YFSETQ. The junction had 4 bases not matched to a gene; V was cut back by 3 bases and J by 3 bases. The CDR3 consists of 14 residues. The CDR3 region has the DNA TGCGCCAGCAGCTCACAGGGGGTGGACTATGGCTACACCTTC. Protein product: CASSSQGVDYGYTF.

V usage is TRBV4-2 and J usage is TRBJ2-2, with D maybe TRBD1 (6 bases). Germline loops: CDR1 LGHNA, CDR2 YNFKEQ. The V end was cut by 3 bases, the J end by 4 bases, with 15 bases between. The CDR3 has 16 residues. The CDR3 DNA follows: TGTGCCAGCAGCCAGGACGGACAGCGAAGCACCGGGGAGCTGTTTTTT. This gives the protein CASSQDGQRSTGELFF.

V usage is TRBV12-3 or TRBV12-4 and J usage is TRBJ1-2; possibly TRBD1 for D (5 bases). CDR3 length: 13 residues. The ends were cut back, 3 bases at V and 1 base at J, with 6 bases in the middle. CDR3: CASSFRGNYGYTF. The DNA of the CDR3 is TGTGCCAGCAGTTTTAGGGGTAACTATGGCTACACCTTC.

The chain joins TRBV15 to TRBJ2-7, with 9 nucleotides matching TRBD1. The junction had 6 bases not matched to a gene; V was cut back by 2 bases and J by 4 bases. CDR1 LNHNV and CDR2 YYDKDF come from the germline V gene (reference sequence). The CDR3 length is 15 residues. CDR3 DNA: TGTGCCACCAGCAGATCCGGGACAGGGAGTTACGAGCAGTACTTC. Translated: CATSRSGTGSYEQYF.

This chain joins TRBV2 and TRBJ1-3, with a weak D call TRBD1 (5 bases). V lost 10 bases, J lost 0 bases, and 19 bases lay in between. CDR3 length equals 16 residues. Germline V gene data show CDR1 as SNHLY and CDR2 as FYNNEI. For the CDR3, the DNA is TGTGCCAACAAACAGGACGGCTCTCTCTCTGGAAACACCATATATTTT. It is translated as CANKQDGSLSGNTIYF.

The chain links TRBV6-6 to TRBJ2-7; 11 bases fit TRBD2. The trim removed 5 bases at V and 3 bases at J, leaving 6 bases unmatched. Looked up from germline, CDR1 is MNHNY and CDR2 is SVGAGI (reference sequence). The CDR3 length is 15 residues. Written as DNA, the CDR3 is TGTGCCAGCAGTACCCGACTAGCGGGGCTCTACGAGCAGTACTTC. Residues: CASSTRLAGLYEQYF.

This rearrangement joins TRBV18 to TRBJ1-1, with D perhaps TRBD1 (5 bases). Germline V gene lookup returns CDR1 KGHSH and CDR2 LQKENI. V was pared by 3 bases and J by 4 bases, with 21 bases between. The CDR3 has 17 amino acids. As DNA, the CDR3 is TGTGCCAGCTCACCTCGGATAGCCAGGGCGGTTTCCACTGAAGCTTTCTTT. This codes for CASSPRIARAVSTEAFF.

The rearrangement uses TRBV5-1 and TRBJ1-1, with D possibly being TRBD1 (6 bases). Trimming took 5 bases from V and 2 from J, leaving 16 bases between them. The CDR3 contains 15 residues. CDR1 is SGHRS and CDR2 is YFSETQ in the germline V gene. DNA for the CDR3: TGCGCCAGCAGATCGGGCGTGGGGGCCAACACTGAAGCTTTCTTT. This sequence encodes CASRSGVGANTEAFF.

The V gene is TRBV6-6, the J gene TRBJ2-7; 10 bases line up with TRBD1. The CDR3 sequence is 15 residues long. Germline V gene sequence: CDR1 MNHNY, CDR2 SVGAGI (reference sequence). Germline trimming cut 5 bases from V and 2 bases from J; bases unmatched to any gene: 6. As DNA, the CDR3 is TGTGCCAGCAGTGGCCGCGGACAGGGGGCCTACGAGCAGTACTTC. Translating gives CASSGRGQGAYEQYF.

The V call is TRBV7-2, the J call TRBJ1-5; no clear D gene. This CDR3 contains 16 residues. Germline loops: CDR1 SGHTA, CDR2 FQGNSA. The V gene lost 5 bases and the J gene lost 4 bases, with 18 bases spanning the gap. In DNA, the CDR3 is TGTGCCAGCAGCCTGCTTGGCGGGCCGAATAATCAGCCCCAGCATTTT. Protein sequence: CASSLLGGPNNQPQHF. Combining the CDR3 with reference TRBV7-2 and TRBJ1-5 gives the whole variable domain GAGVSQSPSNKVTEKGKDVELRCDPISGHTALYWYRQSLGQGLEFLIYFQGNSAPDKSGLPSDRFSAERTGGSVSTLTIQRTQQEDSAVYLCASSLLGGPNNQPQHFGDGTRLSIL.

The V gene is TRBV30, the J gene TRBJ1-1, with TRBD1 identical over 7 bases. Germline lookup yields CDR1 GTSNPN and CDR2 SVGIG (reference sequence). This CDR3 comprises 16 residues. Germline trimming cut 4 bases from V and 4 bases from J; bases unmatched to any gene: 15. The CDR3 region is CAWTLRAGRGATEAFF. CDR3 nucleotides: TGTGCCTGGACTCTCCGGGCGGGCAGGGGGGCCACTGAAGCTTTCTTT.

CDR3 protein: CASSVFSGANVLTF. The CDR3 DNA reads as TGTGCCAGCAGTGTCTTCTCTGGGGCCAACGTCCTGACTTTC. The V gene is TRBV6-4, the J gene TRBJ2-6, with D unclear. This CDR3 has 14 amino acids. Germline V gives CDR1 MRHNA, CDR2 SNTAGT. Trimming removed 4 bases from V and 0 bases from J, with 4 bases in between.

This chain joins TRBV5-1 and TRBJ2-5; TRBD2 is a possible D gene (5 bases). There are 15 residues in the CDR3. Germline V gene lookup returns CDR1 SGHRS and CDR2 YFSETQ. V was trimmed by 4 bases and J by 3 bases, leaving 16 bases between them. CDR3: CASSGISGIEETQYF. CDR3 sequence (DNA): TGCGCCAGCAGCGGGATTTCCGGGATAGAAGAGACCCAGTACTTC.

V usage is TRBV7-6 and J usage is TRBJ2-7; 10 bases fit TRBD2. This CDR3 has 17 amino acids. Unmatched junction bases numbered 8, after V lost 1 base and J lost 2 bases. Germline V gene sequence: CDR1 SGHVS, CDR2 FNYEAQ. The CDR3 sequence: CASSLGSLSGGAYEQYF. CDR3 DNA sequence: TGTGCCAGCAGCTTAGGGTCGTTAAGCGGGGGGGCCTACGAGCAGTACTTC.

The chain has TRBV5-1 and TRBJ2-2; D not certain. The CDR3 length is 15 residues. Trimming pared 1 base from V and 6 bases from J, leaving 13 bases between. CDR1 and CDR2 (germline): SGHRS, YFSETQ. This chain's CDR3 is CASSLIGSSPGELFF. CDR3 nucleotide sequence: TGCGCCAGCAGCTTGATCGGTAGTTCTCCCGGGGAGCTGTTTTTT.

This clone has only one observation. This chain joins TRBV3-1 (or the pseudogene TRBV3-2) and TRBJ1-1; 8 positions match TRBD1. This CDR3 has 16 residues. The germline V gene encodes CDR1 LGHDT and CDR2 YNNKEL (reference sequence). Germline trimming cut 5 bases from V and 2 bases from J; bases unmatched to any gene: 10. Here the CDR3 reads CASSKAQGAGNTEAFF. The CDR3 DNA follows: TGTGCCAGCAGCAAAGCCCAGGGGGCCGGAAACACTGAAGCTTTCTTT.

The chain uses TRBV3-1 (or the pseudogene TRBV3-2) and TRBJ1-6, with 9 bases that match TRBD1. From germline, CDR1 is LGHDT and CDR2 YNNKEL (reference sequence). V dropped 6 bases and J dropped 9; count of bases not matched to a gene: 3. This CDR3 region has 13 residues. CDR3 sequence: CASRDRGSSPLHF. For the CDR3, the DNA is TGTGCCAGCAGGGACAGGGGATCTTCACCCCTCCACTTT.

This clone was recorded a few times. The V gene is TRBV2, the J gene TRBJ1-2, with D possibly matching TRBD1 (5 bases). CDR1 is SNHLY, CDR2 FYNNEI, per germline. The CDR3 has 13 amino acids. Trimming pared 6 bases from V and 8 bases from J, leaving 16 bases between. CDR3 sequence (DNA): TGTGCCAGCAGGGCCGAGGACACCCTAGGCTACACCTTC. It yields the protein CASRAEDTLGYTF.

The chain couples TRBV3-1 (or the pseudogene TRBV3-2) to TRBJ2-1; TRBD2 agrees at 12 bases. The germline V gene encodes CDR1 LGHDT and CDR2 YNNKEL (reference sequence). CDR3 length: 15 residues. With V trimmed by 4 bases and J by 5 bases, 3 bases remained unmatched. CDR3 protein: CASSPWTSGDNEQFF. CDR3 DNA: TGTGCCAGCAGCCCCTGGACTAGCGGGGACAATGAGCAGTTCTTC.